This T cell receptor (beta chain) originates from a study of blood T cell repertoires in COVID-19. Study-wide background: Acute and convalescent COVID-19 specimens originated in the United States, Italy and Spain. Sources were T cells, B-cell-depleted T cells, or PBMCs; the material itself was cDNA or gDNA.

The CDR3 covers 13 residues. The V gene's germline CDR1 is SGDLS and CDR2 YYNGEE. V shed 4 bases and J 7 bases; nucleotides not matched to a gene: 6. The authors' processing: Quantification of nucleated cells was approximated via reference gene primer amplification. Produced via immunoSEQ multiplex PCR; TCRdb's table is partial and in-frame only. V and J calls and clone size are as listed in that table; D and trimming were resolved from the DNA. The sample contains around 700,000 clones, about 87% of which appear only once. Sequencing input: peripheral blood. V gene TRBV9 combines with J gene TRBJ1-2; TRBD1 matches at 8 bases. This TCR was recovered from a young woman with acute or convalescent COVID-19. CDR3 residues: CASSLRTGTGYTF. The DNA for the CDR3 is TGTGCCAGCAGCCTCCGGACAGGGACTGGCTACACCTTC.